This T cell receptor beta chain derives from a study of T-cell memory formation after mild COVID-19. About the research overall: For the most part, TCR clusters were specific to one donor.

Between the trimmed V and J ends, which lost 6 bases and 1 base, there was a span of 12 bases. The CDR3 loop spans 14 amino acids. As concerns this clonotype: The antigen is unknown.

Study results and caveats: Second-wave clones with a day 37 peak had unconfirmed SARS-CoV-2 specificity. CD4/CD8 balance characterized clones contracting day 15 to 85, and CD4+ skew characterized later expanders.

TCRdb independently ran MiXCR on the 5' RACE reads; one entry per CDR3 protein. The sample consists of fewer than 450,000 distinct CDR3 sequences, around a fifth of them appearing once. This chain uses TRBV12-3 or TRBV12-4 with TRBJ1-1; maybe TRBD1 (6 bases). This clonotype originated in an adult woman who had mild COVID-19 (a few samples of this study predate the infection). Cell type and time point are not known. The sequenced material came from PBMCs or a T cell subset sorted from them (not recorded which). The CDR3 reads CASRLQGTNTEAFF. The CDR3 DNA is TGTGCCAGCAGATTACAGGGCACGAACACTGAAGCTTTCTTT.